The rows below give T cell receptor beta chains drawn from one sample of a study of T cells in tumors after PD-1 blockade. Only in-frame clones appear in the TCRdb table, and some are missing; sequencing was by immunoSEQ multiplex PCR. The sample shows approximately 47,000 clones, roughly 80% of them seen only once. Sequencing used PBMCs, obtained before anti-PD-1 treatment. The receptors shown here come from a human donor with basal cell carcinoma. CDR3s include the opening cysteine and the closing phenylalanine or tryptophan. D genes are given only for firm matches. The size entry is marked missing in some rows and otherwise reads once, few, many or a size class.

CDR3nt	CDR3aa	d_gene	abundance	j_gene	v_gene
TGTGCCAGCAGGTCTTCTCGGGGCGGCGAGACCCAGTACTTC	CASRSSRGGETQYF	.	.	TRBJ2-5	TRBV27
TGTGCCTGGAGCCCCACCGAGTGGCAGGGCCGGTACGAGCAGTACTTC	CAWSPTEWQGRYEQYF	.	.	TRBJ2-7	TRBV30
TGTGCCCGCAGCGGGGCGGGGGGCCCGGGGGCGGGCTACACCTTC	CARSGAGGPGAGYTF	.	.	TRBJ1-2	TRBV9
TGTGCCAGCAGCTTAGGGGACAGGGGGTACACGGAGACCCAGTACTTC	CASSLGDRGYTETQYF	TRBD1	.	TRBJ2-5	TRBV7-2
TGTGCCAGCAGCCGAAGCCTTAATGAAAAACTGTTTTTT	CASSRSLNEKLFF	.	.	TRBJ1-4	TRBV3-1/TRBV3-2
TGTGCCAGCAGCTTGGCCCGTGCAGGGATGGCTTTCTTT	CASSLARAGMAFF	.	.	TRBJ1-1	TRBV5-8
TGTGCCAGTGGAAGGAGCCATGAGACCGGGACAGCGAAGTATGGCTACACCTTC	CASGRSHETGTAKYGYTF	TRBD1	.	TRBJ1-2	TRBV19
TGTGCCAGCAGCCTCGGCGGGGGGGCTAGCACAGATACGCAGTATTTT	CASSLGGGASTDTQYF	TRBD2	.	TRBJ2-3	TRBV7-8
TGTGCCAGCAGTTCCCCCCGGGACTACACCTGGGAGCAGTACTTC	CASSSPRDYTWEQYF	TRBD2	.	TRBJ2-7	TRBV27
TGTGCCAGCAGCTTAGCGGCTAGCGTAACCTACGAGCAGTACTTC	CASSLAASVTYEQYF	.	.	TRBJ2-7	TRBV7-2
TGTGCCAGCAGTTTAAAGGGGACATACTATGGCTACACCTTC	CASSLKGTYYGYTF	.	.	TRBJ1-2	TRBV28
TGTGCCAGCAACGACAGGGGCCCGGGGAATGAGCAGTTCTTC	CASNDRGPGNEQFF	TRBD1	.	TRBJ2-1	TRBV7-9
TGTGCCAGCAGCTTAGAGGGGACCGAGCAGTACTTC	CASSLEGTEQYF	.	.	TRBJ2-7	TRBV7-9
TGTGCCAGCAACCTCGGAGAGGGGGGATACTACGAGCAGTACTTC	CASNLGEGGYYEQYF	.	.	TRBJ2-7	TRBV7-2
TGTGCCAGCAGCTTCTGGGGGGGCTACGAGCAGTACTTC	CASSFWGGYEQYF	TRBD2	once	TRBJ2-7	TRBV7-9
TGCGCCAGCAGCCCTACCCAAGAGACCCAGTACTTC	CASSPTQETQYF	.	.	TRBJ2-5	TRBV5-1
TGTGCCAGCAGCCGTCACTCCTACGAGCAGTACTTC	CASSRHSYEQYF	.	.	TRBJ2-7	TRBV6-6
TGCAGTGCAACCTGGGGCACTGAAGCTTTCTTT	CSATWGTEAFF	.	few	TRBJ1-1	TRBV20-1
TGTGCCAGCAGTTCGGGACTAGCGGGGGGGCCCGGGGAGCTGTTTTTT	CASSSGLAGGPGELFF	TRBD2	.	TRBJ2-2	TRBV6-5
TGTGCCAGTAGTGATGGGACCGGCGGTTACAATCAAGAGACCCAGTACTTC	CASSDGTGGYNQETQYF	.	.	TRBJ2-5	TRBV19
TGTGCCAGCAGTGAGAGGGGACAGCTTCCCACTGAAGCTTTCTTT	CASSERGQLPTEAFF	TRBD1	.	TRBJ1-1	TRBV2
TGTGCCAGCAGCCCCCGGGTAGCGGGGGGGCCAGATACGCAGTATTTT	CASSPRVAGGPDTQYF	TRBD2	.	TRBJ2-3	TRBV3-1/TRBV3-2
TGTGCCAGCAGTGACGGAGGGGGGGGCAATGAGCAGTTCTTC	CASSDGGGGNEQFF	.	.	TRBJ2-1	TRBV6-4
TGTGCCAGCAGCCCAGCCAGATCAGGGGGCCTTAACTATGGCTACACCTTC	CASSPARSGGLNYGYTF	TRBD1	.	TRBJ1-2	TRBV14
TGCGCCAGCAGTTATACTGGACAAATTCCCTACAATGAGCAGTTCTTC	CASSYTGQIPYNEQFF	.	.	TRBJ2-1	TRBV5-1
TGTGCCAGCAGCCAAACGACAGGGTGGGCCTATGGCTACACCTTC	CASSQTTGWAYGYTF	TRBD1	.	TRBJ1-2	TRBV14
TGCAGCGTTGAGGTCCACCAAGAGACCCAGTACTTC	CSVEVHQETQYF	.	few	TRBJ2-5	TRBV29-1
TGTGCCAGCAGTTACTCGATGACTTTCTCCTACGAGCAGTACTTC	CASSYSMTFSYEQYF	.	few	TRBJ2-7	TRBV6-5